This entry is about one TCR beta chain. Its antigen is still unknown. The sample comes from a study of cytomegalovirus exposure and HLA in healthy donors. The study, taken as a whole, reports: What TCR beta sequences reportedly achieved was accurate prediction of HLA-A and HLA-B alleles in most subjects. Rare sequences made up most TCRs, while some public TCRs were found in many donors.

Germline V gene lookup returns CDR1 SGHNT and CDR2 YYREEE (reference sequence). The CDR3 has 15 residues. The V end was cut by 0 bases, the J end by 7 bases, with 13 bases between. The PCR had 60 Vbeta and 13 Jbeta primers. Measured with immunoSEQ multiplex PCR; TCRdb has only the in-frame clones, and not every one. The sample has approximately 140,000 clones, roughly 90% seen once. The receptor was derived from a woman between 40 and 55 years old in good health and CMV-seronegative. Sequencing input: PBMCs. The chain recombines TRBV5-4 with TRBJ1-4; D not certain. CDR3 sequence reads: CASSLVSDRGEKLFF. Written as DNA, the CDR3 is TGTGCCAGCAGCTTGGTGTCCGACCGAGGTGAAAAACTGTTTTTT.